This T cell receptor (beta chain) originates from a study of OX40 agonist ivuxolimab in advanced cancers. The CDR3 totals 15 residues. J gave up 4 bases and V 5 bases, and 5 bases lay outside the gene matches. CDR1 is MNHEY and CDR2 is SVGAGI in the germline V gene. Data came from immunoSEQ multiplex PCR; TCRdb stores just in-frame clones and leaves some out. Of fewer than 50,000 clones in the sample, 80% to 90% were seen once. The rearrangement links TRBV6-5 to TRBJ1-6; 7 bases fit TRBD1. The clonotype comes from an adult with an advanced solid tumor such as melanoma, head and neck, liver or kidney cancer. The input for sequencing was CD4+ or CD8+ T cells sorted from blood, taken in a trial of the OX40 agonist ivuxolimab. Here the CDR3 DNA reads TGTGCCAGCAGTGGAACAGGGGATTATAATTCACCCCTCCACTTT. Translating it yields CASSGTGDYNSPLHF.